This T cell receptor (beta chain) was found in a study of tumor-infiltrating lymphocytes in primary liver carcinoma. Turning to the study itself: Primary liver carcinoma in the patients was surgically resected.

The CDR3 extends over 15 amino acids. Germline V gives CDR1 LGHNA, CDR2 YSLEER. With regard to this clonotype: The junction departs from the called germline gene at one end, perhaps through a read error.

Extraction also yielded germline DNA, while blood RNA was obtained from unsorted whole blood. With roughly 540 ng total RNA as template and a constant-region primer, TCR beta cDNA was made. Three-round nested multiplex PCR performed with slightly modified ARM-PCR produced the TCR beta libraries. Primers for the first two PCR rounds were TRBV1-TRBV30 forward primers and a C-beta reverse primer (about 9 cycles per round). MiXCR, run by TCRdb on the multiplex PCR reads, gives a single entry per CDR3 protein. The top ten hold under 8.5% of the sample, which has 300,000 to 350,000 distinct CDR3 sequences, 65% seen once.

Sample: peripheral blood. This chain connects TRBV4-3 to TRBJ2-1; a weak D match, TRBD1 (5 bases). The sequence was collected from a man between 35 and 55 years old with primary liver carcinoma and hepatitis B virus infection. The chain's CDR3 is CASGQGESSYNEQFF. CDR3 bases: TGCGCCAGCGGCCAGGGCGAGAGCTCCTATAATGAGCAGTTCTTC.